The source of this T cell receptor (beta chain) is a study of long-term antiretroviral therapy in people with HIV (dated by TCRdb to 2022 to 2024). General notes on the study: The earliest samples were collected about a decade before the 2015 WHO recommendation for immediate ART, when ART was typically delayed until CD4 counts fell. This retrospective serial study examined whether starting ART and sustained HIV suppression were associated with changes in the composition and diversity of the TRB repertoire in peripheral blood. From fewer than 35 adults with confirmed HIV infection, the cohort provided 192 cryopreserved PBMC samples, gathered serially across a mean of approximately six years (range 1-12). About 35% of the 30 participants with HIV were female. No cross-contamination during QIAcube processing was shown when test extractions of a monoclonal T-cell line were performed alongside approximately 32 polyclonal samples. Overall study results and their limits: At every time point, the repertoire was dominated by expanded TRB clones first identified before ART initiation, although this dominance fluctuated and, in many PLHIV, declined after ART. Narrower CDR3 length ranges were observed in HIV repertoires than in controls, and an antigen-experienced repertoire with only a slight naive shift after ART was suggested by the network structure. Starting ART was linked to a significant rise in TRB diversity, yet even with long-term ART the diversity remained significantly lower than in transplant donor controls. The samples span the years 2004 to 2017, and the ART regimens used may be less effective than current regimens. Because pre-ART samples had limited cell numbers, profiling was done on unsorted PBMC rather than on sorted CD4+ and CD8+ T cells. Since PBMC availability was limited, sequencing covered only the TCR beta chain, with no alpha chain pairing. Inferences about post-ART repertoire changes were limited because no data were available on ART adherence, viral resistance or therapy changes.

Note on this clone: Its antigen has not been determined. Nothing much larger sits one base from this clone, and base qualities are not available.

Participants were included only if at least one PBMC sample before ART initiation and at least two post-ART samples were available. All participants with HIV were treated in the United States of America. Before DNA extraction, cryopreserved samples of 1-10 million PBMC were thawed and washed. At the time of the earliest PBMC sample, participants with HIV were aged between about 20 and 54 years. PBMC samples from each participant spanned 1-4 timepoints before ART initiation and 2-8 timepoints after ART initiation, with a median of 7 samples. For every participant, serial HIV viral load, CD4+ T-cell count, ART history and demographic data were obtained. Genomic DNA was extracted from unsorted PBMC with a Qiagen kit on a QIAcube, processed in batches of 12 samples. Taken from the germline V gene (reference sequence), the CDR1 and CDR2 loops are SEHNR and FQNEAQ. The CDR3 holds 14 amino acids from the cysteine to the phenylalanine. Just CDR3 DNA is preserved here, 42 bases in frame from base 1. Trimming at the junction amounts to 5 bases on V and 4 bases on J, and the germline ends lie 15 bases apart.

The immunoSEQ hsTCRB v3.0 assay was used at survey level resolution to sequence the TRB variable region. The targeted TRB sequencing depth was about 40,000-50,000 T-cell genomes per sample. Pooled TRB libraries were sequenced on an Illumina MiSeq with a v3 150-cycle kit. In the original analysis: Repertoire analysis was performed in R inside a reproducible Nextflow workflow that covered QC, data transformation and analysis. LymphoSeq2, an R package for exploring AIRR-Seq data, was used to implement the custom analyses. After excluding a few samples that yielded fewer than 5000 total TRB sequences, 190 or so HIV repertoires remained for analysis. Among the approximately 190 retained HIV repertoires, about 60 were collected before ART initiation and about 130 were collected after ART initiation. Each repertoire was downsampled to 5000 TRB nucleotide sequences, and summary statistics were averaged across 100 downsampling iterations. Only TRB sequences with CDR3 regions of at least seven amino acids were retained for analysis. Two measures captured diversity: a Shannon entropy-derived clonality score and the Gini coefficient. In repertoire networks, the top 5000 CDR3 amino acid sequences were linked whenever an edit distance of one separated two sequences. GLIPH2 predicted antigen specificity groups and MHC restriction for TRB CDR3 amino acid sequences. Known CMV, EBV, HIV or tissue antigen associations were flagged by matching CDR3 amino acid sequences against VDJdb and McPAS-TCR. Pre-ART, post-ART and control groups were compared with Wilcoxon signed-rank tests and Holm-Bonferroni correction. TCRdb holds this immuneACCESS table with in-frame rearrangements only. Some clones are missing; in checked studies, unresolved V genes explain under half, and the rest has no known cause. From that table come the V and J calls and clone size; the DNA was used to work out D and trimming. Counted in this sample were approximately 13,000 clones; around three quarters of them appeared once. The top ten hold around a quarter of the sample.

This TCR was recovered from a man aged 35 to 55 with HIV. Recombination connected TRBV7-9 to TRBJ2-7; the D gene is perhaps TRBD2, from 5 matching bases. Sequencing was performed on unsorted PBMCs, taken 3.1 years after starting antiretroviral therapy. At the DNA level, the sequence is TGTGCCAGCAGCCCGACGGGCAAGCGGTACGAGCAGTACTTC. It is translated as CASSPTGKRYEQYF.